These 31 T cell receptor beta chains were sequenced from one sample in a study of response to subunit inactivated influenza vaccine. Via MiXCR, TCRdb re-called the RT-PCR reads, giving one row per CDR3 protein. In the table there are roughly 500,000 distinct CDR3 sequences, about 17% of which are singletons. This sample comprised CD4+ T cells sorted from PBMCs, obtained roughly 24 months after vaccination. The receptor source for this set is a man aged 45 to 75 who received an inactivated influenza vaccine.

The chain recombines TRBV27 with TRBJ1-6; 7 positions match TRBD1. Germline assignment: CDR1 MNHEY and CDR2 SMNVEV (reference sequence). The length of the CDR3 is 14 residues. J was trimmed by 7 bases and V by 7 bases; bases with no gene match: 7. CDR3 coding DNA: TGTGCCAGCAAAGGACCGGGACAGAATTCACCCCTCCACTTT. Translating it yields CASKGPGQNSPLHF.

The V call is TRBV20-1, the J call TRBJ2-5, with TRBD1 as a possible D gene (6 bases). Germline V gene lookup returns CDR1 DFQATT and CDR2 SNEGSKA (reference sequence). Trimming cost V 0 bases and J 5 bases, with 16 bases left between them. This CDR3 region has 15 residues. CDR3 in amino acids: CSARDLGGPGETQYF. Here the CDR3 DNA reads TGCAGTGCTAGAGATCTAGGGGGTCCGGGGGAGACCCAGTACTTC.

This clonotype was counted a few times. This chain joins TRBV20-1 and TRBJ2-3; TRBD2 might be the D (6 bases). The V end was cut by 0 bases, the J end by 8 bases, with 15 bases between. The CDR3 is 14 amino acids. In germline, CDR1 is DFQATT, CDR2 SNEGSKA (reference sequence). In DNA, the CDR3 is TGCAGTGCTAGAGATCGGTTGCGGGACGGTACGCAGTATTTT. This codes for CSARDRLRDGTQYF.

The chain joins TRBV6-1 to TRBJ1-1; a weak D match, TRBD1 (5 bases). Trimming left V 5 bases short and J 10 bases short, with 17 bases between. The V gene's germline CDR1 is MNHNS and CDR2 SASEGT. The CDR3 extends over 13 amino acids. As DNA, the CDR3 is TGTGCCAGCAGTCCCGCCGGTACCGGGGGAGCTTTCTTT. Translated, it gives CASSPAGTGGAFF.

This clonotype was found a few times. The chain employs TRBV6-2 or TRBV6-3 and TRBJ2-4, with TRBD2 identical over 10 bases. V lost 8 bases and J lost 8; bases outside the gene matches: 12. Germline values: CDR1 MNHEY, CDR2 SVGEGT. This CDR3 has 15 residues. CDR3 nucleotide sequence: TGTGCCAGCGGACAGGGTCAGGGGACTAGCGACATTCAGTACTTC. Translated, it gives CASGQGQGTSDIQYF.

This clonotype was seen more than once but under ten times. The rearrangement uses TRBV7-9 and TRBJ2-3; 8 bases match TRBD2. The V segment lost 5 bases and the J segment 6 bases; nucleotides outside the gene matches: 7. The germline V gene has CDR1 SEHNR and CDR2 FQNEAQ (reference sequence). This CDR3 contains 14 residues. The CDR3, as DNA: TGTGCCAGCAGCCGGGGACTAGTCGCTGATACGCAGTATTTT. It codes for CASSRGLVADTQYF.

This chain links TRBV29-1 with TRBJ2-2, with 7 bases that match TRBD1. Per the germline V gene, CDR1 is SQVTM and CDR2 is ANQGSEA. This CDR3 is 13 amino acids long. Trimming took 7 bases from V and 3 from J; bases not matched to a gene: 5. The CDR3 here is CSARDRHTGELFF. CDR3 coding DNA: TGCAGCGCCCGGGACAGACACACCGGGGAGCTGTTTTTT.

There are a few counts of this clonotype. V is TRBV12-3 or TRBV12-4 and J is TRBJ1-5; 8 bases map to TRBD1. CDR3 length: 13 amino acids. The trim removed 6 bases at V and 7 bases at J, leaving 5 bases unmatched. The CDR3 spells CASREQGGQPQHF. Written as DNA, the CDR3 is TGTGCCAGCAGGGAACAGGGGGGCCAGCCCCAGCATTTT.

The rearrangement uses TRBV9 and TRBJ2-2; 7 bases agree with TRBD2. Trimming at V came to 2 bases and at J to 1 base, leaving 5 bases not matched to a gene. Germline CDR1 reads SGDLS; CDR2 reads YYNGEE. The CDR3 is 16 residues long. CDR3 nucleotide sequence: TGTGCCAGCAGCGTCGGGGACTACCAGAACACCGGGGAGCTGTTTTTT. Amino acids: CASSVGDYQNTGELFF.

This clonotype has a handful of counts. Here the CDR3 reads CAISERGHEQYF. CDR3 in DNA: TGTGCCATCAGTGAACGAGGCCACGAGCAGTACTTC. The chain links TRBV10-3 to TRBJ2-7; the D is unclear. The germline V gene encodes CDR1 ENHRY and CDR2 SYGVKD. The CDR3 spans 12 residues. V lost 3 bases and J 5 bases, leaving 8 bases between the germline ends.

V is TRBV5-1 and J is TRBJ2-7; a weak D match, TRBD1 (6 bases). The CDR3 is 15 residues long. Between the trimmed V and J ends, which lost 4 bases and 2 bases, there was a span of 16 bases. The germline V gene encodes CDR1 SGHRS and CDR2 YFSETQ. The CDR3: CASSHALTGAYEQYF. The CDR3, as DNA: TGCGCCAGCAGCCATGCCCTGACAGGAGCCTACGAGCAGTACTTC.

The rearrangement joins TRBV24-1 to TRBJ2-2, with D perhaps given as TRBD1 or TRBD2 (7 bases each). The CDR3 runs to 16 residues. Trimming stripped 0 bases from V and 5 bases from J, with 12 bases between. The germline V gene encodes CDR1 KGHDR and CDR2 SFDVKD. The CDR3 here is CATSDLRQGGTGELFF. The CDR3 bases are TGTGCCACCAGTGATTTGCGGCAGGGGGGGACCGGGGAGCTGTTTTTT.

There are a few counts of this clonotype. The V call is TRBV4-3, the J call TRBJ2-2; D perhaps matches TRBD2 (5 bases). V was trimmed by 4 bases and J by 5 bases, leaving 20 bases between them. The germline CDR1 and CDR2 sequences are LGHNA and YSLEER. The CDR3 runs 17 residues. CDR3 region: CASSLLPGGEGTGELFF. For the CDR3, the DNA is TGCGCCAGCAGCCTCCTACCCGGCGGAGAGGGAACCGGGGAGCTGTTTTTT.

This clonotype has only a few counts. CDR3 sequence: CASSGADSGIQYF. In nucleotides, the CDR3 is TGCGCCAGCAGCGGGGCGGACTCAGGGATTCAGTACTTC. This chain links TRBV5-1 with TRBJ2-4, with D perhaps being TRBD1 or TRBD2 (5 bases each). CDR1 is SGHRS, CDR2 YFSETQ, per germline. The CDR3 has 13 residues. V was shortened by 4 bases and J by 10 bases, with 15 bases between the two germline ends.

The V gene is TRBV12-3 or TRBV12-4, the J gene TRBJ1-2; 7 bases match TRBD1. V was pared by 5 bases and J by 5 bases, with 5 bases of the junction left unmatched. This CDR3 contains 13 residues. The CDR3 here is CASSHDRDYGYTF. DNA of the CDR3: TGTGCCAGCAGTCACGACAGGGATTATGGCTACACCTTC.

The rearrangement uses TRBV18 and TRBJ2-1, with D possibly matching TRBD1 (6 bases). Trimming shortened V by 2 bases and J by 0 bases, and 11 bases separated the two germline ends. This CDR3 region has 16 residues. CDR1 is KGHSH and CDR2 is LQKENI in the germline V gene. The CDR3 sequence: CASSPTGTFSYNEQFF. Here the CDR3 DNA reads TGTGCCAGCTCACCAACCGGGACATTCTCCTACAATGAGCAGTTCTTC.

The rearrangement joins TRBV12-3 or TRBV12-4 to TRBJ2-3, with TRBD2 matching 8 bases. The CDR3 is made up of 15 amino acids. The ends lost 5 bases at V and 2 bases at J; junction bases unmatched: 6. The CDR3 is CASSMGLVITDTQYF. The CDR3 nucleotides read TGTGCCAGCAGTATGGGACTAGTAATCACAGATACGCAGTATTTT.

This clonotype was counted many times. The chain uses TRBV12-3 or TRBV12-4 and TRBJ1-2; TRBD1 is a possible D gene (5 bases). V gave up 6 bases and J gave up 3 bases, with 11 bases separating them. This CDR3 is 13 amino acids long. For the CDR3, the DNA is TGTGCCAGCAGCTCGGGACCGGACTATGGCTACACCTTC. Protein sequence: CASSSGPDYGYTF.

The chain has TRBV11-2 and TRBJ2-5; weak D call: TRBD1 (5 bases). The germline V and J ends were trimmed by 3 bases and 10 bases, with 9 bases remaining between them. Germline assignment: CDR1 SGHAT and CDR2 FQNNGV. The CDR3 extends over 11 amino acids. The CDR3 is CASSLGQVQYF. The CDR3 DNA follows: TGTGCCAGCAGCTTGGGGCAGGTCCAGTACTTC.

This clonotype was recorded a few times. The chain employs TRBV5-1 and TRBJ2-3; no firm D call. CDR3 size: 14 residues. Per germline, CDR1 SGHRS and CDR2 YFSETQ. Trimming took off 5 bases at V and 0 bases at J, with 10 bases between the two ends. CDR3 protein: CASSYAASTDTQYF. As DNA, the CDR3 is TGCGCCAGCAGTTATGCGGCTAGCACAGATACGCAGTATTTT.

This clonotype was seen once. This may come from a read error, since a much larger clone is one base off. V and J are TRBV9 and TRBJ1-5, with D unresolved. The CDR3 extends over 14 amino acids. CDR1 is SGDLS and CDR2 is YYNGEE in the germline V gene. CDR3 sequence (DNA): TGTGCCAGCAGGGATGGATGGAGCAATCAGCCCCGGCATTTT. Protein product: CASRDGWSNQPRHF.

The rearrangement uses TRBV24-1 and TRBJ2-1, with unresolved D. V gave up 9 bases and J gave up 0 bases, with 11 bases separating them. This CDR3 has 14 residues. Germline CDR1 KGHDR, CDR2 SFDVKD. CDR3 residues: CATSAFNSYNEQFF. The CDR3 bases are TGTGCCACCTCAGCCTTCAACTCCTACAATGAGCAGTTCTTC.

The chain recombines TRBV6-2 or TRBV6-3 with TRBJ1-1; unclear D gene. CDR1 MNHEY and CDR2 SVGEGT come from the germline V gene. Trimming cost V 2 bases and J 5 bases, with 15 bases left between them. CDR3 size: 15 residues. CDR3 in amino acids: CASSYRGIAPTEAFF. The CDR3 nucleotides read TGTGCCAGCAGTTACAGAGGCATAGCCCCAACTGAAGCTTTCTTT.

This chain joins TRBV24-1 and TRBJ2-1, with no clear D. With 4 bases removed from V and 4 bases from J, the gap between germline ends came to 10 bases. The CDR3 is 14 amino acids. Per germline, CDR1 KGHDR and CDR2 SFDVKD. CDR3 sequence (DNA): TGTGCCACCAGTGAGGGCAGGAGTTACAATGAGCAGTTCTTC. Protein product: CATSEGRSYNEQFF.

In this sample, this clonotype turned up a few times. DNA of the CDR3: TGTGCCAGCAGCCGCCGCACAGAGATACTTGGTGAGACCCAGTACTTC. Amino acid sequence: CASSRRTEILGETQYF. This chain links TRBV14 with TRBJ2-5; D is unclear. The V gene's germline CDR1 is SGHDN and CDR2 FVKESK. The CDR3 is 16 residues long. Trimming left V 4 bases short and J 5 bases short, with 20 bases between.

This clonotype came up a few times. The chain couples TRBV20-1 to TRBJ2-2, with D possibly matching TRBD1 (5 bases). Germline V CDR1 and CDR2: DFQATT, SNEGSKA (reference sequence). This CDR3 region has 12 residues. Trimming took 5 bases from V and 7 from J, leaving 11 bases between them. CDR3 nucleotides: TGCAGTGCTCCCAGCAGGGTCGGGGAGCTGTTTTTT. It is translated as CSAPSRVGELFF.

This clonotype was detected only a few times. The rearrangement links TRBV20-1 to TRBJ2-1, with TRBD2 identical over 10 bases. The CDR3 loop spans 13 amino acids. Germline V gene data show CDR1 as DFQATT and CDR2 as SNEGSKA (reference sequence). With 0 bases clipped from V and 10 bases from J, the junction kept 3 bases outside the gene matches. CDR3 sequence: CSARESGRAEQFF. As DNA, the CDR3 is TGCAGTGCTAGAGAAAGCGGGAGGGCCGAGCAGTTCTTC.

This clonotype occurred a few times. V gene TRBV12-3 or TRBV12-4 combines with J gene TRBJ2-3; maybe TRBD1 (5 bases). This CDR3 contains 14 residues. V was cut by 3 bases and J by 2 bases, with 9 bases left in between. The CDR3 reads CASSLNRITDTQYF. The DNA for the CDR3 is TGTGCCAGCAGTTTGAACAGGATCACAGATACGCAGTATTTT.

Points on this clonotype: Here the CDR3 omits its conserved ending phenylalanine or tryptophan, so a read error is the likely source. CDR3 DNA: TGTGCCAGCAGCGGGGGACTAGCGGCCGATACGCAGTATTCA. Its protein is CASSGGLAADTQYS. The gene calls are TRBV9 and TRBJ2-3; 11 nucleotides match TRBD2. Germline CDR1 and CDR2: SGDLS and YYNGEE. The junction had 3 bases not matched to a gene; V was cut back by 3 bases and J by 6 bases. The CDR3 spans 14 residues.

This clonotype ranks as medium-sized (0.01 to 0.1%). The rearrangement joins TRBV3-1 to TRBJ2-5; D perhaps matches TRBD1 (5 bases). The CDR3 loop spans 13 amino acids. Germline CDR1 and CDR2: LGHDT and YNNKEL (reference sequence). V was cut by 4 bases and J by 0 bases, with 6 bases left in between. Here the CDR3 reads CASSRQNQETQYF. The CDR3 nucleotides are TGTGCCAGCAGCCGACAGAACCAAGAGACCCAGTACTTC.

This clonotype appeared a few times. The CDR3: CASSQAGKRAQHF. DNA of the CDR3: TGCGCCAGCAGCCAAGCAGGGAAGAGAGCCCAGCATTTT. The chain recombines TRBV4-1 with TRBJ1-5, with a tentative D call TRBD1 (5 bases). The germline gives CDR1 MGHRA, CDR2 YSYEKL. This CDR3 is built from 13 residues. Trimming removed 1 base at V and 11 bases at J, with 12 bases between.